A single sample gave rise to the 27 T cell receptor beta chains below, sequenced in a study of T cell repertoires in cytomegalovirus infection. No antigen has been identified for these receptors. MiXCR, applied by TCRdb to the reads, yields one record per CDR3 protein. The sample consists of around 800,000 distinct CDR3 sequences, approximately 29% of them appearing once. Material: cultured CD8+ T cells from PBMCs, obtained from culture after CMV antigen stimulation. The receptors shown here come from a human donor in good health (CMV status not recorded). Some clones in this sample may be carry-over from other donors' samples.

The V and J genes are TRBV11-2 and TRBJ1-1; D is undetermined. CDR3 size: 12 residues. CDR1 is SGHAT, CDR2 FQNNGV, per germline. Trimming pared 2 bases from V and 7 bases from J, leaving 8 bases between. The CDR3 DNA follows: TGTGCCAGCAGCTTAACCCCAGTTGAAGCTTTCTTT. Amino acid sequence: CASSLTPVEAFF. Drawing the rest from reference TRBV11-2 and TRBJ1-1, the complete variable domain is EAGVAQSPRYKIIEKRQSVAFWCNPISGHATLYWYQQILGQGPKLLIQFQNNGVVDDSQLPKDRFSAERLKGVDSTLKIQPAKLEDSAVYLCASSLTPVEAFFGQGTRLTVV.

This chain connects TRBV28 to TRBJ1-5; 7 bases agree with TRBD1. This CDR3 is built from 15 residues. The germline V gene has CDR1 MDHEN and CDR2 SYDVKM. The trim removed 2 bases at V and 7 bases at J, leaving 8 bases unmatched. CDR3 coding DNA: TGTGCCAGCAGTTTACAGAGGCAGGGGGGACAGCCCCAGCATTTT. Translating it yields CASSLQRQGGQPQHF.

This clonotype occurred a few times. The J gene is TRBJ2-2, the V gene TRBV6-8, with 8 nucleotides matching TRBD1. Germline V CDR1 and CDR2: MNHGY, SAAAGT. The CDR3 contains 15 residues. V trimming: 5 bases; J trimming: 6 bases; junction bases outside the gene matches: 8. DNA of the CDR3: TGTGCCAGCAGTCCCGGACAGGGATTTTCCGGGGAGCTGTTTTTT. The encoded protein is CASSPGQGFSGELFF.

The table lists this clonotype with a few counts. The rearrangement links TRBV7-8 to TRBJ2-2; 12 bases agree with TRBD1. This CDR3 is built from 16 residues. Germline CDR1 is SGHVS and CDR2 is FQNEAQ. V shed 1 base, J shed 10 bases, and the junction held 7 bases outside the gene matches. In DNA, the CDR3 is TGTGCCAGCAGCTTAGAACCGGGACAGGGGGCCGAGGAGCTGTTTTTT. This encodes CASSLEPGQGAEELFF.

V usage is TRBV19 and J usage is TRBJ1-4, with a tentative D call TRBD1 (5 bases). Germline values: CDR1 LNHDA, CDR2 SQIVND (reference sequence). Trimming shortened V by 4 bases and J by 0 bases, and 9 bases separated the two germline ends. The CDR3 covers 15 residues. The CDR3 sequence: CASSKTAATNEKLFF. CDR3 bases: TGTGCCAGTAGTAAGACAGCCGCAACTAATGAAAAACTGTTTTTT. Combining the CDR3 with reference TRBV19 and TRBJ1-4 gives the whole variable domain DGGITQSPKYLFRKEGQNVTLSCEQNLNHDAMYWYRQDPGQGLRLIYYSQIVNDFQKGDIAEGYSVSREKKESFPLTVTSAQKNPTAFYLCASSKTAATNEKLFFGSGTQLSVL.

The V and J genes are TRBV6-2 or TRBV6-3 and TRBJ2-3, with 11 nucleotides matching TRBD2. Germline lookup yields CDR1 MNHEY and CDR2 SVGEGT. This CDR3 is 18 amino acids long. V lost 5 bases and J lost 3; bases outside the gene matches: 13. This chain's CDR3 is CASSPPPLLAGVTDTQYF. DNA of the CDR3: TGTGCCAGCAGTCCGCCCCCTTTACTAGCGGGGGTTACAGATACGCAGTATTTT.

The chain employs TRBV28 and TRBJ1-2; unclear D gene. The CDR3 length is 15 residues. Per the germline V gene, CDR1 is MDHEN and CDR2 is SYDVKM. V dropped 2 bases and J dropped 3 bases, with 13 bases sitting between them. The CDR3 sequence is CASSLTKTPYYGYTF. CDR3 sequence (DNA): TGTGCCAGCAGTTTAACCAAAACACCTTACTATGGCTACACCTTC.

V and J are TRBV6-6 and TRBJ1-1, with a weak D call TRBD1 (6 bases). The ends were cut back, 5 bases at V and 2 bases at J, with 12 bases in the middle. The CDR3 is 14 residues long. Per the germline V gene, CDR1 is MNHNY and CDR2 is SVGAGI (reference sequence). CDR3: CASSLDRLNTEAFF. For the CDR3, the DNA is TGTGCCAGCAGTCTCGACAGGTTAAACACTGAAGCTTTCTTT.

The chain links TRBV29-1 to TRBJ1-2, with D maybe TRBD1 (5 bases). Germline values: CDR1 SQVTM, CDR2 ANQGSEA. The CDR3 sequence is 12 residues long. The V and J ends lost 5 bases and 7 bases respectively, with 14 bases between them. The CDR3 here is CSVLEGIGGYTF. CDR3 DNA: TGCAGCGTTCTCGAGGGGATTGGTGGCTACACCTTC. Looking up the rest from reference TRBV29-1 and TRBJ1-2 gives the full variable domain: SAVISQKPSRDICQRGTSLTIQCQVDSQVTMMFWYRQQPGQSLTLIATANQGSEATYESGFVIDKFPISRPNLTFSTLTVSNMSPEDSSIYLCSVLEGIGGYTFGSGTRLTVV.

CDR3 coding DNA: TGTGCCAGCAGTTTAGGGGCAGACATGAACACTGAAGCTTTCTTT. This sequence encodes CASSLGADMNTEAFF. The genes are TRBV12-3 or TRBV12-4 and TRBJ1-1; no definite D call. Trimming left V 1 base short and J 0 bases short, with 9 bases between. The CDR3 has 15 amino acids.

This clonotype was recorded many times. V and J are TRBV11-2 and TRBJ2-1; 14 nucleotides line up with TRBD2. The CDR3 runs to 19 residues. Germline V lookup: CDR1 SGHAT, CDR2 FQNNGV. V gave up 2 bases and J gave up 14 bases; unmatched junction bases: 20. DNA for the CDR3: TGTGCCAGCAGCTTACGGACACTTCGACTAGCGGGGGGGCTACCCAATGAGTTCTTC. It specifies CASSLRTLRLAGGLPNEFF.

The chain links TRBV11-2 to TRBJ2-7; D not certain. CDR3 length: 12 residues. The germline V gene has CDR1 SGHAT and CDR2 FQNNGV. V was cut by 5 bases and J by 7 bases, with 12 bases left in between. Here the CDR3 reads CASSATSDEQYV. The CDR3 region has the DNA TGTGCCAGCAGCGCAACCTCGGATGAGCAGTACGTC.

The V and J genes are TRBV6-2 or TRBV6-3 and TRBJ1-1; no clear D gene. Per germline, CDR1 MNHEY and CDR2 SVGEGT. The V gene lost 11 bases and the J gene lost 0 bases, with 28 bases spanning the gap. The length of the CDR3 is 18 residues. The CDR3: CAAHLSRVLEAMNTEAFF. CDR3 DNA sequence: TGTGCCGCCCACCTTTCCCGGGTCCTTGAGGCAATGAACACTGAAGCTTTCTTT.

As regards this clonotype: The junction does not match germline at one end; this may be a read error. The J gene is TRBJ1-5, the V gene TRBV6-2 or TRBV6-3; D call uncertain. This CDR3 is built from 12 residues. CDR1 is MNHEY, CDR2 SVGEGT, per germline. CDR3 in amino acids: CVSSYGNQPQHF. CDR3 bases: TGTGTCAGCAGTTACGGAAATCAGCCCCAGCATTTT.

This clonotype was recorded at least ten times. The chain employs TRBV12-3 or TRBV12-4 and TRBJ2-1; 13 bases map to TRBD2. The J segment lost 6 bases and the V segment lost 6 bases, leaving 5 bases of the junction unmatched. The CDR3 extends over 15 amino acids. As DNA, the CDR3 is TGTGCCAGCAGCCCGACTAGCGGGGGGTCCAATGAGCAGTTCTTC. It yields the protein CASSPTSGGSNEQFF.

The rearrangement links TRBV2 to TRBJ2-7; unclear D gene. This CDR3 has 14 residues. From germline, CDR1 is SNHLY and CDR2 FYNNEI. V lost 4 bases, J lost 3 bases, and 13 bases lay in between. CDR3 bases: TGTGCCAGCAGTGCTACTGTGGGTGACTACGAGCAGTACTTC. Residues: CASSATVGDYEQYF. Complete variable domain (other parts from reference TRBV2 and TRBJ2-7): EPEVTQTPSHQVTQMGQEVILRCVPISNHLYFYWYRQILGQKVEFLVSFYNNEISEKSEIFDDQFSVERPDGSNFTLKIRSTKLEDSAMYFCASSATVGDYEQYFGPGTRLTVT.

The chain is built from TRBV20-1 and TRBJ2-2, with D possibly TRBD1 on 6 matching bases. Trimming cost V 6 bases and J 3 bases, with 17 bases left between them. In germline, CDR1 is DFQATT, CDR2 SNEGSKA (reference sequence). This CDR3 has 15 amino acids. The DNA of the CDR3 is TGCAGTGCGGACAGAAATGACGGGTACACCGGGGAGCTGTTTTTT. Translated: CSADRNDGYTGELFF.

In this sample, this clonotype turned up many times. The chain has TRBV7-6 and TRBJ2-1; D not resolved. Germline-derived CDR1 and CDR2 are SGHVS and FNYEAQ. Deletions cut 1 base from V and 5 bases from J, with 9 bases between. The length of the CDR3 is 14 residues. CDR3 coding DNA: TGTGCCAGCAGCTTAGATCCAGACAACAATGAGCAGTTCTTC. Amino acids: CASSLDPDNNEQFF.

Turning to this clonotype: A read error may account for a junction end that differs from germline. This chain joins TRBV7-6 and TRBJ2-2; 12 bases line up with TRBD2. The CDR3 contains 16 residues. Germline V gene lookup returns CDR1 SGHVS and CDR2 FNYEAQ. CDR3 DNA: TGTGCCAACAGCCCTAGCGGGAGGGCCGACACCGGGGAGCTGTTTTTT. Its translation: CANSPSGRADTGELFF.

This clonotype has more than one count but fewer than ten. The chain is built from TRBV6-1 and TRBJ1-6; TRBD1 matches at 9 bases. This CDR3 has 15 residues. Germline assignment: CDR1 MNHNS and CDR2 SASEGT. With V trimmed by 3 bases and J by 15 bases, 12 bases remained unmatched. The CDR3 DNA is TGTGCCAGCAGTGAGTCCGGGACAGGGCCCGGGGGCCTCCACTTT. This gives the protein CASSESGTGPGGLHF.

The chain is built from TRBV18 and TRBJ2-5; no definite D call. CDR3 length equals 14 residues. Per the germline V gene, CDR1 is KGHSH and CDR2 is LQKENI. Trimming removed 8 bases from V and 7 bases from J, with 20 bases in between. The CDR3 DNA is TGTGCCAGCGCAACAGTGGGCCAAACGTGGACCCAGTACTTC. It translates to CASATVGQTWTQYF.

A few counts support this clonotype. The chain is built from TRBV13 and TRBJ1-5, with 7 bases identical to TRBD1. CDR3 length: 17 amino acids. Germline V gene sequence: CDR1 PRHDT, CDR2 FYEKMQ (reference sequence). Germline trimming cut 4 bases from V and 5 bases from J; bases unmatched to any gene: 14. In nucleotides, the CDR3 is TGTGCCAGCAGCTCGCATGCCGGGACAGCCGACGATCAGCCCCAGCATTTT. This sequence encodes CASSSHAGTADDQPQHF.

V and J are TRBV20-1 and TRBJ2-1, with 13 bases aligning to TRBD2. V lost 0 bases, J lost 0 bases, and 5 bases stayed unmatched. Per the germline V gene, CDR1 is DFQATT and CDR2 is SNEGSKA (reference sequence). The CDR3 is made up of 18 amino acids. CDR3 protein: CSARDELAGGSSYNEQFF. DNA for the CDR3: TGCAGTGCTAGAGATGAACTAGCGGGGGGGAGCTCCTACAATGAGCAGTTCTTC.

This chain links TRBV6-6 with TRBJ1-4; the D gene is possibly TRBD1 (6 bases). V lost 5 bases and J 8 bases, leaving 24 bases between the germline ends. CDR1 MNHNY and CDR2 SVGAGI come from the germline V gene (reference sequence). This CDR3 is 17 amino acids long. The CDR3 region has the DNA TGTGCCAGCAGTGCTACCCCCGGGGGCGTAGGGATAGAAAAACTGTTTTTT. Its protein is CASSATPGGVGIEKLFF.

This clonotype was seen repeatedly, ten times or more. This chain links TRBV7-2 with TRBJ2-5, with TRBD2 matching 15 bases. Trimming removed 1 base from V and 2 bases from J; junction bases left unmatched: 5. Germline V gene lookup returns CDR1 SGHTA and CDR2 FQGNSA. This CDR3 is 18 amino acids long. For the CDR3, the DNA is TGTGCCAGCAGCTTAGAGGGACTAGCGGGGGGCAGGCAAGAGACCCAGTACTTC. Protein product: CASSLEGLAGGRQETQYF.

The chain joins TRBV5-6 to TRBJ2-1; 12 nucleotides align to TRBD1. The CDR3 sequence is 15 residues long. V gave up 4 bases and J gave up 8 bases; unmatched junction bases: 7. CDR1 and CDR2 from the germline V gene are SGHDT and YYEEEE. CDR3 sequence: CASSGPGQGADEQFF. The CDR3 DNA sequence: TGTGCCAGCAGCGGCCCGGGACAGGGGGCGGATGAGCAGTTCTTC.

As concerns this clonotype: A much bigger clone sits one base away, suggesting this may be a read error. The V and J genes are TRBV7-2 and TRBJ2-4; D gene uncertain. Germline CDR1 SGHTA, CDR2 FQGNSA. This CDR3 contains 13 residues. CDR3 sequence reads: CASSLVQRNSQYF. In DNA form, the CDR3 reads TGTGCCAGCAGCTTAGTACAGCGAAACAGTCAGTACTTC.